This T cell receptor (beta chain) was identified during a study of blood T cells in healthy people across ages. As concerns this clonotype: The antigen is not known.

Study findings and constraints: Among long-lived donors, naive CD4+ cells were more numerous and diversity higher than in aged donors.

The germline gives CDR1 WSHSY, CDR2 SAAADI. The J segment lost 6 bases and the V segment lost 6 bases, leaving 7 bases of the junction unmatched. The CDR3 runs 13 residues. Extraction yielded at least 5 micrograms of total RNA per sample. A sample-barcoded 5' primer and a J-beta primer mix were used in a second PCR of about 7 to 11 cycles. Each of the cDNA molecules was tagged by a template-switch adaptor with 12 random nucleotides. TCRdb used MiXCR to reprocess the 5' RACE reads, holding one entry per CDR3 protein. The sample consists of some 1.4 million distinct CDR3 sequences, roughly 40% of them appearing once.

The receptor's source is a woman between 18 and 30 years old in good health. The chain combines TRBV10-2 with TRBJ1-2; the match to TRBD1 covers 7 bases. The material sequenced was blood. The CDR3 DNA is TGCGCCAGCAGGCCCTCCGGGACAGATGGCTACACCTTC. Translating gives CASRPSGTDGYTF.